The rows below give T cell receptor beta chains drawn from one sample of a study of T cells after posttransplantation cyclophosphamide. Clones were read by immunoSEQ multiplex PCR, and TCRdb kept only the in-frame ones, dropping some. The sample shows 35,000 to 45,000 clones, none of them appearing just once. The sequencing input was PBMCs. The origin of the receptors is a man in his forties in good health, CMV-negative, and a related stem cell transplant donor. The CDR3 runs from the conserved cysteine through the conserved F or W. Fields, in order: D gene, V gene, clone size, J gene, CDR3 DNA, CDR3 protein. A D gene is named only where the DNA matches it firmly. The size field is filled for only some rows; it gives once, few, many or a size class.

TRBD1	TRBV12-5	many	TRBJ2-1	TGTGCTAGTGGTTTGGGGACAGGGAACTACAATGAGCAGTTCTTC	CASGLGTGNYNEQFF
TRBD1	TRBV27	few	TRBJ1-5	TGTGCCAGTAAACGGGACAGAGGTGATCAGCCCCAGCATTTT	CASKRDRGDQPQHF
TRBD2	TRBV13	-	TRBJ2-1	TGTGCCAGCAGCTCACGACTAGCGGGAGGGCCCAATGAGCAGTTCTTC	CASSSRLAGGPNEQFF
TRBD1	TRBV5-6	many	TRBJ2-3	TGTGCCAGCAGCTTGGGGGACAGGGCTAGCACAGATACGCAGTATTTT	CASSLGDRASTDTQYF
-	TRBV14	many	TRBJ2-1	TGTGCCAGCAGCCAGTCCCCGGGACTGGGCTACAATGAGCAGTTCTTC	CASSQSPGLGYNEQFF
TRBD1	TRBV6-1	many	TRBJ1-2	TGTGCCAGCAGTGGTCCCGGGACAGGAGATCCTGGCTATGGCTACACCTTC	CASSGPGTGDPGYGYTF
TRBD1	TRBV19	many	TRBJ1-5	TGTGCCAGTAGAGCCCGGACAGGGGGTGCAGGTCAGCCCCAGCATTTT	CASRARTGGAGQPQHF
-	TRBV5-1	many	TRBJ2-6	TGCGCCAGCAGCCAACGACAGAGCTCTGGGGCCAACGTCCTGACTTTC	CASSQRQSSGANVLTF
TRBD2	TRBV4-1	many	TRBJ2-3	TGCGCCAGCAGCTTGCGACTAGCGGGGGGCACAGATACGCAGTATTTT	CASSLRLAGGTDTQYF
-	TRBV11-3	large	TRBJ1-1	TGTGCCAGCAGCACGGAGCCTGAAGCTTTCTTT	CASSTEPEAFF
-	TRBV2	-	TRBJ1-6	TGTGCCAGCAGTGGGACAGAGGTTTCACCCCTCCACTTT	CASSGTEVSPLHF
TRBD1	TRBV11-3	many	TRBJ2-1	TGTGCCAGCAGCCCACCTGGACAGGCCTACAATGAGCAGTTCTTC	CASSPPGQAYNEQFF
TRBD1	TRBV28	few	TRBJ2-4	TGTGCCACACAGGGGGCAGGGAGTAGAAACATTCAGTACTTC	CATQGAGSRNIQYF
-	TRBV5-4	many	TRBJ1-4	TGTGCCAGCAGCGTCTCAGCGTCGCATGAAAAACTGTTTTTT	CASSVSASHEKLFF
TRBD1	TRBV6-5	many	TRBJ2-3	TGTGCCAGCAGTTACGGGACAGGGGCAATCACAGATACGCAGTATTTT	CASSYGTGAITDTQYF
-	TRBV4-1	many	TRBJ1-4	TGCGCCAGCAGCCAAGAAGCGATGGAGACTTTAGCAACTAATGAAAAACTGTTTTTT	CASSQEAMETLATNEKLFF
TRBD1	TRBV5-1	many	TRBJ1-1	TGCGCCAGCAGCTTGAATCCGGGACAGGGGCCCATGAACACTGAAGCTTTCTTT	CASSLNPGQGPMNTEAFF
TRBD1	TRBV11-2	many	TRBJ1-2	TGTGCCAGCAGCCCACAGACAGGGACTAACTATGGCTACACCTTC	CASSPQTGTNYGYTF
-	TRBV28	many	TRBJ2-2	TGTGCCAGCAGTCCCCGAGCAGGGTTTGCCACCGGGGAGCTGTTTTTT	CASSPRAGFATGELFF
-	TRBV11-3	many	TRBJ1-6	TGTGCCAGCAGCCCAGGGCCGGATTCACCCCTCCACTTT	CASSPGPDSPLHF
TRBD1	TRBV5-5	many	TRBJ1-4	TGTGCCAGCAGCGTAGGGACAGGGACTGAAAAACTGTTTTTT	CASSVGTGTEKLFF
-	TRBV4-1	-	TRBJ1-5	TGCGCCAGCAGCCAAGACGCTTTGGCTGATAGCAATCAGCCCCAGCATTTT	CASSQDALADSNQPQHF
-	TRBV5-4	many	TRBJ2-1	TGTGCCAGCAGCTTGGCCCTAAACAATGAGCAGTTCTTC	CASSLALNNEQFF
TRBD1	TRBV6-5	many	TRBJ2-1	TGTGCCAGCAGTTACGGGACAGGCAATGAGCAGTTCTTC	CASSYGTGNEQFF
TRBD1	TRBV13	-	TRBJ1-1	TGTGCCAGCGGGCCGGGACAGGTGACGAGCACTGAAGCTTTCTTT	CASGPGQVTSTEAFF
-	TRBV7-9	many	TRBJ1-1	TGTGCCAGCAGCCTACCGGGGGGCGGGACTGAAGCTTTCTTT	CASSLPGGGTEAFF
-	TRBV7-6	few	TRBJ1-1	TGTGCCAGCAGCGACCGGGTGAACACTGAAGCTTTCTTT	CASSDRVNTEAFF
TRBD1	TRBV5-5	few	TRBJ1-1	TGTGCCAGCAGCACCTCACAGGGGGCGAACACTGAAGCTTTCTTT	CASSTSQGANTEAFF
-	TRBV4-2	many	TRBJ2-1	TGTGCCAGCAGCCAAGGGTTGCTCGGGTACAATGAGCAGTTCTTC	CASSQGLLGYNEQFF
-	TRBV7-9	many	TRBJ1-5	TGTGCCAGCAGCTTAGGAGGTCCCAATCAGCCCCAGCATTTT	CASSLGGPNQPQHF
-	TRBV21-1	many	TRBJ2-1	TGTGCCAGCAGCAAACGACGGGGGATCTCCTACAATGAGCAGTTCTTC	CASSKRRGISYNEQFF
-	TRBV6-1	many	TRBJ1-5	TGTGCCAGCAGAGGACAGAGCAATCAGCCCCAGCATTTT	CASRGQSNQPQHF
-	TRBV29-1	many	TRBJ2-5	TGCAGCGTTGTTGATAGAGAGACCCAGTACTTC	CSVVDRETQYF
-	TRBV19	many	TRBJ2-5	TGTGCCAGTAGTAAGGGGGGGGAGACCCAGTACTTC	CASSKGGETQYF
-	TRBV5-4	many	TRBJ2-2	TGTGCCAGCAGCTTGGACCCCGGGGGGAACACCGGGGAGCTGTTTTTT	CASSLDPGGNTGELFF
-	TRBV5-1	many	TRBJ1-2	TGCGCCAGCAGCTTGGTTACAGGGCCCTATGGCTACACCTTC	CASSLVTGPYGYTF
-	TRBV11-2	few	TRBJ2-2	TGTGCCAGCACCCCCCGGGAGACGAACACCGGGGAGCTGTTTTTT	CASTPRETNTGELFF
TRBD2	TRBV4-1	many	TRBJ2-1	TGCGCCAGCAGCCAAGTTTTAGCGGGCAACAATGAGCAGTTCTTC	CASSQVLAGNNEQFF
-	TRBV19	many	TRBJ1-3	TGTGCCAGTAGGGATAGAGGCCCCTCTGGAAACACCATATATTTT	CASRDRGPSGNTIYF
-	TRBV14	few	TRBJ2-5	TGTGCCAGCAGCGAAGCGGAGACCCAGTACTTC	CASSEAETQYF
TRBD1	TRBV2	few	TRBJ2-5	TGTGCCAGCAGTGAACGCAAAACTCAGGACAGGGGACGGGAGACCCAGTACTTC	CASSERKTQDRGRETQYF
TRBD2	TRBV30	few	TRBJ2-4	TGTGCCTGGACCCCTCCGGGGGGACTAGCGGGACTGACCAAAAACATTCAGTACTTC	CAWTPPGGLAGLTKNIQYF
-	TRBV23-1	many	TRBJ2-7	TGCGCCAGCAGTCAATCTCTGTCGCTCAGCTCCTACGAGCAGTACTTC	CASSQSLSLSSYEQYF
-	TRBV7-2	many	TRBJ1-5	TGTGCCAGCGGCCCAGATCAGCCCCAGCATTTT	CASGPDQPQHF
-	TRBV18	few	TRBJ2-3	TGTGCCAGCTCACGACTCACAGATACGCAGTATTTT	CASSRLTDTQYF
TRBD1	TRBV9	many	TRBJ2-1	TGTGCCAGCAGCGCTAAACAGGGGGCGCCCAATGAGCAGTTCTTC	CASSAKQGAPNEQFF
-	TRBV5-6	-	TRBJ2-7	TGTGCCAGCAGCTTGGGACAGAGCTCCTACGAGCAGTACTTC	CASSLGQSSYEQYF
-	TRBV6-5	many	TRBJ1-5	TGTGCCAGCAGGAGGGGAGGTAGCAATCAGCCCCAGCATTTT	CASRRGGSNQPQHF
TRBD1	TRBV2	many	TRBJ1-1	TGTGCCAGCAGGGAGACAGGGGTTCAAGCTTTCTTT	CASRETGVQAFF
TRBD2	TRBV7-2	many	TRBJ2-5	TGTGCCAGCAGCTTAAGCGGGAGCGCCCAAGAGACCCAGTACTTC	CASSLSGSAQETQYF
-	TRBV7-9	many	TRBJ1-1	TGTGCCAGCAGCTTAGGACAGGAGATGAACACTGAAGCTTTCTTT	CASSLGQEMNTEAFF
-	TRBV6-6	many	TRBJ2-2	TGTGCCAGCAGTTCGCCCGGGACACAGAACACCGGGGAGCTGTTTTTT	CASSSPGTQNTGELFF
-	TRBV11-3	few	TRBJ2-2	TGTGCCAGCAGCGCGAGATCCGGGATTGGGTCCGGGGAGCTGTTTTTT	CASSARSGIGSGELFF
-	TRBV6-1	-	TRBJ2-3	TGTGCCAGCAGTGAAGTCTTCGGTAGCACAGATACGCAGTATTTT	CASSEVFGSTDTQYF
-	TRBV18	many	TRBJ1-1	TGTGCCAGCTCACCGAGTCTGGGGGCGGACACTGAAGCTTTCTTT	CASSPSLGADTEAFF